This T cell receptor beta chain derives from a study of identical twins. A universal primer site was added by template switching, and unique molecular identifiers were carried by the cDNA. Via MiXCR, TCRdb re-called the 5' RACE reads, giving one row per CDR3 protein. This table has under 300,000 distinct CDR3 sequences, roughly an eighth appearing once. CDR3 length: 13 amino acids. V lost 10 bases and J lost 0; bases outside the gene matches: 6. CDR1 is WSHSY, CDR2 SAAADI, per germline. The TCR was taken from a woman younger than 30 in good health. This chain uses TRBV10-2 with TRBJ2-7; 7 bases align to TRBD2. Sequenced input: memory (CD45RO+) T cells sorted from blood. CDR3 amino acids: CATGTTPSYEQYF. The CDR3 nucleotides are TGCGCCACCGGGACTACCCCCTCCTACGAGCAGTACTTC.